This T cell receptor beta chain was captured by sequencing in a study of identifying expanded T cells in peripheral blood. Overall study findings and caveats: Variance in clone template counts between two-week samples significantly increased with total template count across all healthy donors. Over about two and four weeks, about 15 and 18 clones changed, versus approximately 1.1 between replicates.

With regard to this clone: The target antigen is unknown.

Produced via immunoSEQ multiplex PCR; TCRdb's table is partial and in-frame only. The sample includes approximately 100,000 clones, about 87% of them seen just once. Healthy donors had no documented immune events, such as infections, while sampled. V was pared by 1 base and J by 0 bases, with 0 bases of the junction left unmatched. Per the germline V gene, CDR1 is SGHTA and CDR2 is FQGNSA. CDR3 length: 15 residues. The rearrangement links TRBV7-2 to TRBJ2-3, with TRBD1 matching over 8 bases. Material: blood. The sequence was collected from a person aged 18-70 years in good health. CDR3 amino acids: CASSLGTGSTDTQYF. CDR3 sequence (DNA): TGTGCCAGCAGCTTAGGGACAGGGAGCACAGATACGCAGTATTTT.